The clone carrying this T cell receptor beta chain has just a few counts. The sample comes from a study of T cells in Graves' hyperthyroidism and ophthalmopathy. Researchers took RNA transcripts and amplified the TCR beta CDR3 regions from them. First-round RT-PCR targeting the TCR CDR3 was performed with the HTBI primer set. TCRdb fed the multiplex PCR reads into MiXCR, producing one record per CDR3 protein. Counted here are some 600,000 distinct CDR3 sequences, about 14% occurring once; the ten biggest clones make up approximately 5.7%. V was cut by 0 bases and J by 2 bases, with 10 bases left in between. The germline V gene encodes CDR1 DFQATT and CDR2 SNEGSKA (reference sequence). CDR3 length equals 14 residues. 10 ml of fresh peripheral blood supplied the PBMCs.

The TCR comes from a woman younger than 45 with Graves' hyperthyroidism that later progressed to Graves' ophthalmopathy. The sample consisted of blood. The chain joins TRBV20-1 to TRBJ1-2, with D uncertain. CDR3 sequence reads: CSARDPLKNYGYTF. The CDR3 DNA is TGCAGTGCTAGAGATCCTCTAAAGAACTATGGCTACACCTTC.